This T cell receptor (beta chain) was documented in a study of shared clonotypes between healthy human individuals. Assay: immunoSEQ multiplex PCR; the TCRdb copy retains only in-frame clones and omits some. The sample lists approximately 1.1 million clones; 75% to 80% were seen once. Looked up from germline, CDR1 is MDHEN and CDR2 is SYDVKM. The CDR3 loop spans 16 amino acids. V lost 2 bases to trimming and J lost 6 bases; unmatched junction nucleotides: 6. This clonotype was sampled from a man aged 18 to 29 in good health. Some clones in this sample may be carry-over from other donors' samples. Specimen: memory CD4+ T cells from PBMCs. The sample's subset: CD45RA-negative fraction. J is TRBJ2-2 and V is TRBV28, with 10 bases identical to TRBD1. CDR3 loop: CASSLRGQGISGELFF. The CDR3 nucleotides read TGTGCCAGCAGTTTAAGGGGACAGGGGATCTCCGGGGAGCTGTTTTTT. Combining the CDR3 with reference TRBV28 and TRBJ2-2 gives the whole variable domain DVKVTQSSRYLVKRTGEKVFLECVQDMDHENMFWYRQDPGLGLRLIYFSYDVKMKEKGDIPEGYSVSREKKERFSLILESASTNQTSMYLCASSLRGQGISGELFFGEGSRLTVL.